The rows below give T cell receptor beta chains drawn from one sample of a study of early T cells in non-severe SARS-CoV-2 infection. TCRdb analysed the 5' RACE reads with MiXCR anew, one entry per CDR3 protein. The sample carries approximately 20,000 distinct CDR3 sequences, approximately 5% recorded once. The source material was whole blood. The source of these receptors is an adult who was a healthcare worker with PCR-confirmed SARS-CoV-2 infection or an uninfected control (not recorded which). The CDR3 runs from the conserved cysteine through the conserved F or W. The D gene is left open where the match is weak. Size is stated for part of the rows, as once, few or many counts, or as a class when the clone is expanded.

J gene	clone size	V gene	D gene	CDR3 DNA	CDR3 protein
TRBJ1-1	-	TRBV4-3	-	TGCGCCCCCCCCCGGAAGACTGAAGCTTTCTTT	CAPPRKTEAFF
TRBJ2-7	many	TRBV5-1	TRBD1	TGCGCCAGCAGCTGGAGGGAAGGACAGGGGGTCGAGCAGTACTTC	CASSWREGQGVEQYF
TRBJ2-3	many	TRBV9	-	TGTGCCAGCAGCGTAAGGGGCTCGACCCCCCTAAGCACAGATACGCAGTATTTT	CASSVRGSTPLSTDTQYF
TRBJ2-2	-	TRBV7-7	-	TGTGCTAGCAGCTTACTGGACAGGAACACCGGGGAGCTGTTTTTT	CASSLLDRNTGELFF
TRBJ2-5	-	TRBV28	-	TGTGCCAGCACCTCGGGCTCCGCGTACCAAGAGACCCAGTACTTC	CASTSGSAYQETQYF
TRBJ2-7	many	TRBV10-3	TRBD1	TGTGCCATCAGCGCGGACAGGGTAGACTACGAGCAGTACTTC	CAISADRVDYEQYF
TRBJ1-1	many	TRBV7-9	TRBD1	TGTGCCAGCAGCCCGGGGAACAGGGGCACTGAAGCTTTCTTT	CASSPGNRGTEAFF
TRBJ1-6	-	TRBV6-1	TRBD1	TGTGCCAGCAGTGGGGACAGAGGATATTCACCCCTCCACTTT	CASSGDRGYSPLHF
TRBJ2-3	medium-sized	TRBV11-2	TRBD2	TGTGCCAGCACCCTCCTTCGGCGGGGGGGCAACCTACTCACAGATACGCAGTATTTT	CASTLLRRGGNLLTDTQYF
TRBJ2-3	few	TRBV12-5	-	TGTGCTAGTGGCCAGGATACCTACACAGATACGCAGTATTTT	CASGQDTYTDTQYF
TRBJ1-2	-	TRBV20-1	TRBD1	TGCAGTGCTGCTCCCCAAGGGACAGCCTATGGCTACACCTTC	CSAAPQGTAYGYTF
TRBJ1-1	many	TRBV19	-	TGTGCCGTAACAGGGAGGAACACTGAAGCTTTCTTT	CAVTGRNTEAFF
TRBJ1-1	few	TRBV13	-	TGTGCCAGCAGCTTAGGTTACAGGGAACAATCGAACACTGAAGCTTTCTTT	CASSLGYREQSNTEAFF
TRBJ2-1	few	TRBV4-1	TRBD2	TGCGCCAGCAGCTCAGGACTAGCGGCGATAGACAATGAGCAGTTCTTC	CASSSGLAAIDNEQFF
TRBJ2-7	-	TRBV12-3/TRBV12-4	-	TGTGCCAGCAGTTTAGCGGCCCGGGTGGTAGCAGTTAACGAGCAGTACTTC	CASSLAARVVAVNEQYF
TRBJ1-2	few	TRBV7-2	-	TGTGCCAGCAGCGATCCTAACTATGGCTACACCTTC	CASSDPNYGYTF
TRBJ2-3	-	TRBV3-1	TRBD2	TGTGCCAGCAGCCGAGGAACTAGCGGGACTACTAGCACAGATACGCAGTATTTT	CASSRGTSGTTSTDTQYF
TRBJ1-5	many	TRBV5-5	TRBD1	TGTGCCAGCAGCTACCGGACAGGGGAGGGCCAGCCCCAGCATTTT	CASSYRTGEGQPQHF
TRBJ2-1	few	TRBV7-9	-	TGTGCCAGCAGCTCACAGGGAAATGAGCAGTTCTTC	CASSSQGNEQFF
TRBJ2-2	many	TRBV28	-	TGTGCCAGCAGCCGCCCTACCGGACAGTCTTACACCGGGGAGCTGTTTTTT	CASSRPTGQSYTGELFF
TRBJ2-3	many	TRBV6-2/TRBV6-3	-	TGTGCCAGCAGTTACCCAGCGGCCACAGATACGCAGTATTTT	CASSYPAATDTQYF
TRBJ2-1	many	TRBV6-5	TRBD2	TGTGCCAGCAGCCCCTCCGGACTAGCGGGGGGGAACAATGAGCAGTTCTTC	CASSPSGLAGGNNEQFF
TRBJ1-2	few	TRBV20-1	-	TGCAGTGCTCCGGGACTGGGGGACGGCTATGGCTACACCTTC	CSAPGLGDGYGYTF
TRBJ2-2	many	TRBV11-2	-	TGTGCCAGCAGCTTATTTCCACAGACGAACACCGGGGAGCTGTTTTTT	CASSLFPQTNTGELFF
TRBJ1-5	many	TRBV7-2	-	TGTGCCAGCAGCTTAGTTTCAGGGGCTCCTAATCAGCCCCAGCATTTT	CASSLVSGAPNQPQHF
TRBJ2-3	few	TRBV7-6	-	TGTGCCAGCAGCCAAGTGGGTAGGAGCACAGATACGCAGTATTTT	CASSQVGRSTDTQYF
TRBJ2-7	many	TRBV4-1	TRBD1	TGCGCCAGCAGCCCCGGACAGGGGGCGGCGTACGAGCAGTACTTC	CASSPGQGAAYEQYF
TRBJ2-5	-	TRBV4-2	TRBD2	TGTGCCAGCAGCCAGGAAACCGGGACTAGCGGGGGACAGACCCAGTACTTC	CASSQETGTSGGQTQYF
TRBJ2-7	medium-sized	TRBV27	TRBD1	TGTGCCAGCAGTCCCAAAGCCCCCGGACAGGGATCCTACGAGCAGTACTTC	CASSPKAPGQGSYEQYF
TRBJ2-1	many	TRBV18	-	TGTGCCAGCTCTCCCCCAACGAGCTCCTACAATGAGCAGTTCTTC	CASSPPTSSYNEQFF
TRBJ1-4	many	TRBV27	-	TGTGCCAGCAGTTTAGGGGGGCCGTCCTTCTCCAATGAAAAACTGTTTTTT	CASSLGGPSFSNEKLFF
TRBJ2-1	few	TRBV7-2	TRBD2	TGTGCCAGCAGCTGGGTAGCGGGGGGGCAAAATGAGCAGTTCTTC	CASSWVAGGQNEQFF
TRBJ2-1	few	TRBV5-1	TRBD1	TGCGCCAGCAGCTTCGGACAGGGGTACTACAATGAGCAGTTCTTC	CASSFGQGYYNEQFF
TRBJ2-5	-	TRBV5-1	TRBD2	TGCGCCAGCAGCTTAGCCGGACTAGCAGAATGGGGGACCCAGTACTTC	CASSLAGLAEWGTQYF
TRBJ1-4	medium-sized	TRBV28	TRBD1	TGTGCCAGCAGTCTCAGGGGGCATGATGAAAAACTGTTTTTT	CASSLRGHDEKLFF
TRBJ2-3	many	TRBV27	TRBD1	TGTGCCAGCAGTTTACTTGGACAGGGGGCAGATACGCAGTATTTT	CASSLLGQGADTQYF
TRBJ2-5	-	TRBV6-1	TRBD1	TGTGCCAGCAGTGACTGGGGACAGCCTATTCAAGAGACCCAGTACTTC	CASSDWGQPIQETQYF
TRBJ2-2	-	TRBV15	TRBD1	TGTGCCACCAGCAGAGAAGGACAGGGGGCTATCGGGGAGCTGTTTTTT	CATSREGQGAIGELFF
TRBJ1-2	many	TRBV28	-	TGTGCCAGCAGTTCGCTAGACTATGGCTACACCTTC	CASSSLDYGYTF
TRBJ2-7	many	TRBV10-3	TRBD1	TGTGCCATCAGTAAGACAGGGATCTACGAGCAGTACTTC	CAISKTGIYEQYF
TRBJ2-7	once	TRBV10-3	TRBD1	TGTGCCATCAGTGAGTCGATCAGGGGGCTAGGCGAGCAGTACTTC	CAISESIRGLGEQYF
TRBJ2-7	many	TRBV19	TRBD2	TGTGCCAGTAGTCCACTCGGGACTAGCGGCGCAAGAGGCAACGAGCAGTACTTC	CASSPLGTSGARGNEQYF
TRBJ1-5	-	TRBV5-5	-	TGTGCCAGCAGCTTGGTCGGAGAAGCCCAGCATTTT	CASSLVGEAQHF
TRBJ2-1	many	TRBV30	-	TGTGCCTGGAGCCCTAGGCGGGCTAGCAGGGTCGATGAGCAGTTCTTC	CAWSPRRASRVDEQFF
TRBJ2-2	many	TRBV20-1	TRBD1	TGCAGTGCTAGGGACAGGGGTTTAAGAACCGGGGAGCTGTTTTTT	CSARDRGLRTGELFF
TRBJ2-1	few	TRBV19	-	TGTGCCAGTAGGAGGGTGGATGAGCAGTTCTTC	CASRRVDEQFF
TRBJ1-6	-	TRBV6-6	-	TGTGCCAGCAGTTACTCTGGCAGGGTGGATTCACCCCTCCACTTT	CASSYSGRVDSPLHF
TRBJ2-3	many	TRBV20-1	-	TGCAGTGCTAGAGATAGCCGGGGGTGGACAGATACGCAGTATTTT	CSARDSRGWTDTQYF
TRBJ2-1	many	TRBV5-6	-	TGTGCCAGCAGCTTGGCCGTCTCCAGCTCCTACAATGAGCAGTTCTTC	CASSLAVSSSYNEQFF
TRBJ1-5	many	TRBV20-1	TRBD1	TGCAGTGCTAGAGCCACAGGGGGAAGGGGCAATCAGCCCCAGCATTTT	CSARATGGRGNQPQHF
TRBJ1-5	-	TRBV11-2	-	TGTGCCAGCAGCTTACAGGGTTATAGCAATCAGCCCCAGCATTTT	CASSLQGYSNQPQHF